This T cell receptor (beta chain) comes out of a study of chemoradiotherapy in HPV16-positive cancers. Findings of the study overall: Candidate HPV-specific clones and E7-related TCR motifs grew in tumor during treatment. In HPV16-positive patients, HPV-responsive T-cell expansion tracked better recurrence-free survival.

Germline assignment: CDR1 SGHTA and CDR2 FQGNSA. V gave up 1 base and J gave up 4 bases, with 2 bases separating them. The CDR3 consists of 11 residues. Libraries were prepared by immunoSEQ multiplex PCR; TCRdb keeps only in-frame clonotypes and omits some of them. The repertoire has tens of thousands of clones, about 90% of them found once; the top ten carry 4.5%. Worth noting for this clone: Its target is unknown.

The sequence was obtained from a human donor with HPV-associated anogenital cancer. The sequencing here drew on blood, taken from a patient who underwent chemoradiotherapy. This chain uses TRBV7-2 with TRBJ2-7; D gene uncertain. CDR3 amino acids: CASSLVYEQYF. In DNA form, the CDR3 reads TGTGCCAGCAGCTTAGTTTACGAGCAGTACTTC.